Sequencing of this T cell receptor (beta chain) was carried out in a study of T cells in Graves' hyperthyroidism and ophthalmopathy. This clonotype was seen many times. With V trimmed by 5 bases and J by 2 bases, 8 bases remained unmatched. The CDR3 contains 17 residues. Germline V gene lookup returns CDR1 SGHNT and CDR2 YENEEA. The TCR beta CDR3 regions underwent amplification using RNA transcripts as the source. Carried out on the TCR CDR3, a first-round RT-PCR used the HTBI primer set. Using its own MiXCR run on the multiplex PCR reads, TCRdb lists one record per CDR3 protein. Of fewer than 650,000 distinct CDR3 sequences listed, around 14% were seen once; the top ten hold around 7%.

The V call is TRBV11-3, the J call TRBJ2-5, with 13 bases identical to TRBD2. The sample taken for sequencing was blood. The receptor was derived from a woman in her late teens or twenties with Graves' ophthalmopathy. The CDR3 spells CASSRDALAGGQETQYF. The DNA for the CDR3 is TGTGCCAGCAGCCGCGACGCACTAGCGGGAGGGCAAGAGACCCAGTACTTC.